Below, 25 T cell receptor beta chains from the same sample are listed, as sequenced in a study of OX40 agonist ivuxolimab in advanced cancers. TCRdb keeps only in-frame clones here, not all; method: immunoSEQ multiplex PCR. The repertoire includes 90,000 to 100,000 clones, 90% to 96% of them detected once, and 2% to 2.5% sits in the top ten. The material sequenced was CD4+ or CD8+ T cells sorted from blood, taken in a trial of the OX40 agonist ivuxolimab. The receptors here all came from an adult with an advanced solid tumor such as melanoma, head and neck, liver or kidney cancer.

The rearrangement uses TRBV5-8 and TRBJ2-3; 9 bases align to TRBD2. J lost 7 bases, V lost 0 bases, and 12 bases had no gene match. From germline, CDR1 is SGHTS and CDR2 YDEGEE. The CDR3 totals 17 residues. The CDR3 nucleotides read TGTGCCAGCAGCTTGGTTGTGGCGGGAGGGCCTTTCCATACGCAGTATTTT. Its translation: CASSLVVAGGPFHTQYF. Using reference TRBV5-8 and TRBJ2-3 for the parts outside the CDR3, the full variable domain is EAGVTQSPTHLIKTRGQQATLRCSPISGHTSVYWYQQALGLGLQFLLWYDEGEERNRGNFPPRFSGRQFPNYSSELNVNALELEDSALYLCASSLVVAGGPFHTQYFGPGTRLTVL.

V usage is TRBV19 and J usage is TRBJ1-1, with D hard to call. The germline V and J ends were trimmed by 3 bases and 1 base, with 12 bases remaining between them. The V gene's germline CDR1 is LNHDA and CDR2 SQIVND (reference sequence). The CDR3 runs 15 residues. The CDR3, as DNA: TGTGCCAGTAGTATGGATAGGGAGGGGAACACTGAAGCTTTCTTT. Translating it yields CASSMDREGNTEAFF.

The chain is built from TRBV27 and TRBJ1-3; D unclear. CDR3 size: 14 residues. Per the germline V gene, CDR1 is MNHEY and CDR2 is SMNVEV (reference sequence). V was shortened by 6 bases and J by 0 bases, with 9 bases between the two germline ends. Here the CDR3 reads CASRGGSSGNTIYF. The CDR3 DNA reads TGTGCCAGCAGAGGAGGGAGCTCTGGAAACACCATATATTTT.

The chain employs TRBV4-3 and TRBJ2-7; no reliable D call. V lost 0 bases, J lost 7 bases, and 13 bases lay in between. The CDR3 contains 14 residues. Germline CDR1 LGHNA, CDR2 YSLEER. In DNA form, the CDR3 reads TGCGCCAGCAGCCAAGATACCCCTTACAGTGAGCAGTACTTC. The encoded protein is CASSQDTPYSEQYF.

The rearrangement joins TRBV4-3 to TRBJ2-7, with 9 positions matching TRBD2. V dropped 1 base and J dropped 2; count of bases not matched to a gene: 6. Germline CDR1 and CDR2: LGHNA and YSLEER. The CDR3 sequence is 16 residues long. The chain's CDR3 is CASSQAQREVAYEQYF. CDR3 DNA sequence: TGCGCCAGCAGCCAAGCTCAGCGGGAGGTTGCCTACGAGCAGTACTTC.

CDR3 region: CASSAENYEQYF. The CDR3 bases are TGTGCCAGCAGCGCGGAGAACTACGAGCAGTACTTC. The V call is TRBV7-2, the J call TRBJ2-7; no reliable D call. The CDR3 is 12 amino acids. Trimming removed 5 bases from V and 3 bases from J, with 8 bases in between. The germline CDR1 and CDR2 sequences are SGHTA and FQGNSA.

The V and J genes are TRBV27 and TRBJ2-1; 8 bases match TRBD2. V dropped 6 bases and J dropped 8; count of bases not matched to a gene: 6. This CDR3 spans 13 amino acids. Looked up from germline, CDR1 is MNHEY and CDR2 is SMNVEV (reference sequence). CDR3 region: CASSSGGAYEQFF. The CDR3, as DNA: TGTGCCAGCAGCTCCGGGGGGGCCTATGAGCAGTTCTTC.

J is TRBJ2-7 and V is TRBV7-8, with 11 bases fitting TRBD2. This CDR3 is 15 amino acids long. Trimming at V came to 5 bases and at J to 3 bases, leaving 6 bases not matched to a gene. CDR1 SGHVS and CDR2 FQNEAQ come from the germline V gene. DNA of the CDR3: TGTGCCAGCAGCATATATAGCGGGGGGGACTACGAGCAGTACTTC. This encodes CASSIYSGGDYEQYF.

Only one count was recorded for this clone. The V call is TRBV5-6, the J call TRBJ2-7, with TRBD1 matching over 11 bases. CDR1 and CDR2 (germline): SGHDT, YYEEEE. The CDR3 consists of 14 residues. Trimming cost V 2 bases and J 5 bases; bases outside gene matches: 3. The CDR3 sequence: CASSFGQGANEQYF. The CDR3 coding sequence is TGTGCCAGCAGCTTCGGACAGGGGGCGAACGAGCAGTACTTC.

The rearrangement joins TRBV5-1 to TRBJ1-1; D is possibly TRBD1 (5 bases). Germline values: CDR1 SGHRS, CDR2 YFSETQ. The CDR3 is 13 amino acids. Trimming took off 0 bases at V and 4 bases at J, with 7 bases between the two ends. The CDR3 here is CASSLGGSTEAFF. The CDR3 DNA follows: TGCGCCAGCAGCTTGGGGGGGTCCACTGAAGCTTTCTTT.

The rearrangement joins TRBV15 to TRBJ2-1; tentatively, D is TRBD2 (6 bases). The CDR3 is 16 amino acids. The V and J ends lost 5 bases and 7 bases respectively, with 21 bases between them. Germline V gene sequence: CDR1 LNHNV, CDR2 YYDKDF (reference sequence). The CDR3 sequence: CATSDSVSGEVNEQFF. CDR3 bases: TGTGCCACCAGCGATAGCGTCTCGGGGGAAGTGAATGAGCAGTTCTTC. The whole variable domain, remainder taken from reference TRBV15 and TRBJ2-1, is DAMVIQNPRYQVTQFGKPVTLSCSQTLNHNVMYWYQQKSSQAPKLLFHYYDKDFNNEADTPDNFQSRRPNTSFCFLDIRSPGLGDTAMYLCATSDSVSGEVNEQFFGPGTRLTVL.

This clone was detected only a few times. V and J are TRBV7-9 and TRBJ2-3, with 7 nucleotides matching TRBD1. V dropped 1 base and J dropped 6; count of bases not matched to a gene: 10. The CDR3 loop spans 16 amino acids. Per the germline V gene, CDR1 is SEHNR and CDR2 is FQNEAQ (reference sequence). The CDR3 bases are TGTGCCAGCAGCTTAGTTCGGGACAGAGCCTGGGATACGCAGTATTTT. It encodes CASSLVRDRAWDTQYF.

J is TRBJ2-7 and V is TRBV5-5; a weak D match, TRBD1 (5 bases). The CDR3 is made up of 15 amino acids. Germline loops: CDR1 SGHKS, CDR2 YYEKEE (reference sequence). The V and J ends lost 4 bases and 3 bases respectively, with 17 bases between them. CDR3 coding DNA: TGTGCCAGCAGCCCCCCCCCGGACACGGGCTACGAGCAGTACTTC. This sequence encodes CASSPPPDTGYEQYF.

The gene calls are TRBV7-9 and TRBJ2-1; the D gene is possibly TRBD1 (7 bases). The CDR3 totals 17 residues. V shed 3 bases and J shed 0 bases, with 15 bases lying between them. Per germline, CDR1 SEHNR and CDR2 FQNEAQ (reference sequence). The CDR3, as DNA: TGTGCCAGCAGCTTTCCTCCCCAGGGGGGCTCCTACAATGAGCAGTTCTTC. This sequence encodes CASSFPPQGGSYNEQFF.

The CDR3 reads CASSSGGNTIYF. CDR3 coding DNA: TGCGCCAGCAGCTCAGGGGGGAACACCATATATTTT. The chain couples TRBV5-1 to TRBJ1-3, with TRBD1 matching over 7 bases. CDR1 SGHRS and CDR2 YFSETQ come from the germline V gene. Trimming at V came to 3 bases and at J to 7 bases, leaving 1 base not matched to a gene. CDR3 length: 12 residues.

This chain links TRBV13 with TRBJ2-4; D ambiguous. The CDR3 is 12 residues long. The germline V and J ends were trimmed by 3 bases and 9 bases, with 9 bases remaining between them. The V gene's germline CDR1 is PRHDT and CDR2 FYEKMQ (reference sequence). The CDR3 bases are TGTGCCAGCAGCTTTGGTTCGGGCATTCAGTACTTC. Translated, it gives CASSFGSGIQYF.

This sequence joins TRBV4-2 and TRBJ1-1, with D tentatively TRBD1 (5 bases). The V and J ends lost 0 bases and 3 bases respectively, with 8 bases between them. Germline CDR1 is LGHNA and CDR2 is YNFKEQ. This CDR3 comprises 14 residues. CDR3 DNA sequence: TGTGCCAGCAGCCAAGACAGGGCGGACACTGAAGCTTTCTTT. Its protein is CASSQDRADTEAFF.

The chain recombines TRBV4-1 with TRBJ1-2; possible D gene TRBD1, 5 bases. This CDR3 spans 14 amino acids. CDR1 and CDR2 (germline): MGHRA, YSYEKL. V gave up 1 base and J gave up 4 bases, with 10 bases separating them. DNA of the CDR3: TGCGCCAGCAGCCAAGCCCCAGGGCCCTATGGCTACACCTTC. Its protein product is CASSQAPGPYGYTF.

The J gene is TRBJ1-2, the V gene TRBV7-9; 8 bases map to TRBD1. The CDR3 consists of 14 residues. Trimming at V came to 10 bases and at J to 0 bases, leaving 7 bases not matched to a gene. CDR1 and CDR2 (germline): SEHNR, FQNEAQ (reference sequence). The chain's CDR3 is CATPGQASNYGYTF. The CDR3, as DNA: TGTGCCACCCCGGGACAGGCGTCTAACTATGGCTACACCTTC.

The rearrangement joins TRBV7-2 to TRBJ2-1; TRBD1 matches at 10 bases. The CDR3 length is 13 residues. V was pared by 6 bases and J by 6 bases, with 2 bases of the junction left unmatched. Looked up from germline, CDR1 is SGHTA and CDR2 is FQGNSA. CDR3 amino acids: CASRGTGVNEQFF. CDR3 coding DNA: TGTGCCAGCAGGGGGACAGGGGTCAATGAGCAGTTCTTC. Combining the CDR3 with reference TRBV7-2 and TRBJ2-1 gives the whole variable domain GAGVSQSPSNKVTEKGKDVELRCDPISGHTALYWYRQSLGQGLEFLIYFQGNSAPDKSGLPSDRFSAERTGGSVSTLTIQRTQQEDSAVYLCASRGTGVNEQFFGPGTRLTVL.

The chain employs TRBV28 and TRBJ2-2, with 11 positions matching TRBD1. V lost 4 bases and J lost 2; bases outside the gene matches: 3. Germline CDR1 is MDHEN and CDR2 is SYDVKM. The CDR3 totals 16 residues. The CDR3 nucleotides are TGTGCCAGCAGTTCCGGACAGGGGGCCAACACCGGGGAGCTGTTTTTT. Translated: CASSSGQGANTGELFF.

The CDR3 nucleotides are TGTGCCAGTAGTCCCCCCTATCAGCCCCAGCATTTT. The encoded protein is CASSPPYQPQHF. J is TRBJ1-5 and V is TRBV19; D gene ambiguous. CDR1 is LNHDA and CDR2 is SQIVND in the germline V gene (reference sequence). The CDR3 is 12 residues long. Trimming pared 5 bases from V and 5 bases from J, leaving 7 bases between.

The V gene is TRBV19, the J gene TRBJ1-1; 10 bases are a match to TRBD1. CDR3 length equals 15 residues. Germline V gene lookup returns CDR1 LNHDA and CDR2 SQIVND (reference sequence). The V and J ends lost 2 bases and 8 bases, in that order; junction bases with no gene match: 8. The CDR3 DNA follows: TGTGCCAGTAGTATACAGGAGGGACAGGGGCCAGAAGCTTTCTTT. It is translated as CASSIQEGQGPEAFF.

This clone has just one count. The chain combines TRBV19 with TRBJ2-7; 9 nucleotides match TRBD1. Germline-derived CDR1 and CDR2 are LNHDA and SQIVND (reference sequence). The J segment lost 3 bases and the V segment lost 4 bases, leaving 7 bases of the junction unmatched. The CDR3 length is 15 residues. CDR3 DNA sequence: TGTGCCAGTAGTACCCCCGGGACAGGGTACTACGAGCAGTACTTC. Translating it yields CASSTPGTGYYEQYF.

The J gene is TRBJ1-1, the V gene TRBV5-1, with 11 bases that match TRBD1. This CDR3 spans 16 amino acids. Germline V lookup: CDR1 SGHRS, CDR2 YFSETQ. V was pared by 4 bases and J by 1 base, with 6 bases of the junction left unmatched. Here the CDR3 DNA reads TGCGCCAGCAGCGGGACAGGGGGGCTCGGGAACACTGAAGCTTTCTTT. It yields the protein CASSGTGGLGNTEAFF.